This T cell receptor beta chain was sequenced during a study of radiotherapy plus CTLA-4 blockade in lung cancer. Study overall: Overall, roughly 17% of patients showed an objective response, while over 25% attained disease control.

In the case of this clone: Antigen: not known.

Only in-frame clones appear in the TCRdb table, and some are missing; sequencing was by immunoSEQ multiplex PCR. In the table there are fewer than 65,000 clones, around 80% of which are singletons. Patients had chemo-refractory metastatic non-small-cell lung cancer and received focal radiation plus CTLA-4 blockade that used ipilimumab. Unmatched junction bases numbered 6, after V lost 0 bases and J lost 5 bases. CDR1 is WSHSY and CDR2 is SAAADI in the germline V gene. The CDR3 spans 17 residues. Study outcomes and limitations: According to reports, early shifts in blood T cell clones, alongside interferon-beta, forecast response most accurately. TCR clones originating in tumors grew in number in blood after radiotherapy plus ipilimumab.

The sequences come from peripheral blood, collected from a patient treated with radiotherapy plus ipilimumab. This clonotype was sampled from a human donor with non-small cell lung cancer whose response to radiotherapy plus ipilimumab could not be evaluated. The rearrangement uses TRBV10-2 and TRBJ2-5; 13 nucleotides match TRBD2. Here the CDR3 DNA reads TGCGCCAGCAGTGAGTCGGGGGGACTAGCGGGACAGGAGACCCAGTACTTC. Its translation is CASSESGGLAGQETQYF.